This T cell receptor (beta chain) was found in a study of blood T cell repertoires in COVID-19. On the study more broadly: Acute-phase and convalescent COVID-19 samples originated in the United States, Italy and Spain. The analysed material was cDNA or gDNA that came from T cells, B-cell-depleted T cells, or PBMCs.

In the authors' workflow: Scientists estimated how many nucleated cells there were by amplifying reference gene primers. TCRdb keeps only in-frame clones here, not all; method: immunoSEQ multiplex PCR. V, J and clone size were drawn from that table, and D and trimming were deduced from the DNA. The sample includes around 200,000 clones, just under 90% seen only once; the top ten take about 1%. The sequence was obtained from a woman under 30 who had recovered from COVID-19. Sample: peripheral blood.

The CDR3 DNA sequence: TGCGCCAGCGATAGCTACGAGCAGTACGTC. Protein sequence: CASDSYEQYV. The chain recombines TRBV10-2 with TRBJ2-7; D is uncertain. V was clipped by 8 bases and J by 3 bases, with 5 bases between them. This CDR3 contains 10 residues. Germline V gene data show CDR1 as WSHSY and CDR2 as SAAADI.